This entry lists 26 T cell receptor beta chains sequenced from one sample in a study of cytomegalovirus exposure and HLA in healthy donors. A multiplex PCR was run with 60 Vbeta primers and 13 Jbeta primers. The table came from immunoSEQ multiplex PCR; TCRdb's copy has only in-frame clones and leaves some out. The listing contains 130,000 to 150,000 clones. The sequencing sample was made of PBMCs. Receptors originate from a man aged 35 to 55 in good health and CMV-seronegative.

V is TRBV7-3 and J is TRBJ1-2; TRBD1 aligns across 7 bases. The germline CDR1 and CDR2 sequences are SGHTA and FQGTGA. V gave up 5 bases and J gave up 8 bases; unmatched junction bases: 2. This CDR3 is built from 11 residues. This chain's CDR3 is CASSQGDGYTF. CDR3 DNA: TGTGCCAGCAGCCAGGGGGACGGCTACACCTTC.

Here the CDR3 DNA reads TGTGCCAGCAGACAGGGACTAGCGGGGAGCACCGGGGAGCTGTTTTTT. As protein: CASRQGLAGSTGELFF. The V and J genes are TRBV11-2 and TRBJ2-2; 13 bases agree with TRBD2. Germline V gives CDR1 SGHAT, CDR2 FQNNGV. The CDR3 is made up of 16 amino acids. V trimming: 6 bases; J trimming: 4 bases; junction bases outside the gene matches: 5.

Concerning this clone itself: The sample contains more than one DNA sequence encoding this CDR3. V gene TRBV29-1 combines with J gene TRBJ1-1; D not certain. This CDR3 is 15 amino acids long. The germline CDR1 and CDR2 sequences are SQVTM and ANQGSEA. With 1 base removed from V and 3 bases from J, the gap between germline ends came to 15 bases. In nucleotides, the CDR3 is TGCAGCGTTGAAGCGCGGGCAGGTTCCCACACTGAAGCTTTCTTT. Translating it yields CSVEARAGSHTEAFF. Full variable domain (rest looked up from reference TRBV29-1 and TRBJ1-1): SAVISQKPSRDICQRGTSLTIQCQVDSQVTMMFWYRQQPGQSLTLIATANQGSEATYESGFVIDKFPISRPNLTFSTLTVSNMSPEDSSIYLCSVEARAGSHTEAFFGQGTRLTVV.

J is TRBJ1-1 and V is TRBV5-5, with D uncertain. Trimming took off 4 bases at V and 5 bases at J, with 21 bases between the two ends. Germline CDR1 SGHKS, CDR2 YYEKEE (reference sequence). The CDR3 has 16 residues. CDR3 sequence reads: CASSGESTGLRTEAFF. The CDR3 region has the DNA TGTGCCAGCAGCGGGGAGAGTACGGGGTTGAGGACTGAAGCTTTCTTT.

The chain has TRBV7-9 and TRBJ2-5; D is undetermined. V was cut by 5 bases and J by 2 bases, with 15 bases left in between. CDR1 SEHNR and CDR2 FQNEAQ come from the germline V gene (reference sequence). The CDR3 totals 15 residues. The CDR3 region has the DNA TGTGCCAGCAGCCCCCCCAACATCCAGCAAGAGACCCAGTACTTC. Its protein product is CASSPPNIQQETQYF.

V gene TRBV9 combines with J gene TRBJ1-4, with no clear D. Germline CDR1 SGDLS, CDR2 YYNGEE. This CDR3 is built from 15 residues. V lost 3 bases and J 5 bases, leaving 14 bases between the germline ends. The CDR3 bases are TGTGCCAGCAGCGCACCGGGATTCGGGAATGAAAAACTGTTTTTT. It codes for CASSAPGFGNEKLFF. The full variable domain, with the rest looked up from reference TRBV9 and TRBJ1-4, is DSGVTQTPKHLITATGQRVTLRCSPRSGDLSVYWYQQSLDQGLQFLIQYYNGEERAKGNILERFSAQQFPDLHSELNLSSLELGDSALYFCASSAPGFGNEKLFFGSGTQLSVL.

The chain combines TRBV6-5 with TRBJ2-3; D is possibly TRBD1 (5 bases). The CDR3 has 14 residues. V dropped 6 bases and J dropped 1 base, with 11 bases sitting between them. Germline lookup yields CDR1 MNHEY and CDR2 SVGAGI. CDR3 DNA: TGTGCCAGCAGCCCAGGGTTGCGCACAGATACGCAGTATTTT. Protein sequence: CASSPGLRTDTQYF.

The rearrangement uses TRBV6-5 and TRBJ2-7; 10 bases are a match to TRBD1. Germline lookup yields CDR1 MNHEY and CDR2 SVGAGI. The CDR3 spans 15 residues. Trimming cost V 4 bases and J 5 bases; bases outside gene matches: 8. CDR3 bases: TGTGCCAGCAGTTCCTTAGGACAGGGGGAGAACGAGCAGTACTTC. Residues: CASSSLGQGENEQYF.

The gene calls are TRBV2 and TRBJ2-1; D is ambiguous. This CDR3 is 13 amino acids long. Germline lookup yields CDR1 SNHLY and CDR2 FYNNEI. Trimming pared 6 bases from V and 4 bases from J, leaving 10 bases between. The CDR3 region has the DNA TGTGCCAGCAGCGGTGGGCTTTACAATGAGCAGTTCTTC. Protein: CASSGGLYNEQFF.

V is TRBV11-2 and J is TRBJ2-7, with a possible D match to TRBD2 (6 bases). CDR1 and CDR2 (germline): SGHAT, FQNNGV. The CDR3 consists of 16 residues. V lost 1 base and J 0 bases, leaving 13 bases between the germline ends. The CDR3 reads CASSLAFGGSSYEQYF. The CDR3 bases are TGTGCCAGCAGCTTAGCATTTGGGGGGAGCTCCTACGAGCAGTACTTC.

The V gene is TRBV10-1, the J gene TRBJ2-5; no clear D gene. Matching the DNA end better, TRBJ2-7 makes the J call doubtful. This CDR3 has 9 amino acids. Germline lookup yields CDR1 WNHNN and CDR2 SYGVQD (reference sequence). In DNA, the CDR3 is TGCGCCAGCAAGCACGAGCAGTACTTC. Translation: CASKHEQYF.

The chain links TRBV27 to TRBJ2-3; the match to TRBD2 covers 8 bases. The germline CDR1 and CDR2 sequences are MNHEY and SMNVEV (reference sequence). CDR3 length: 15 residues. V shed 3 bases and J 4 bases; nucleotides not matched to a gene: 6. The CDR3 DNA reads as TGTGCCAGCAGTTTGTTTACTAGCGGAGCAGATACGCAGTATTTT. This codes for CASSLFTSGADTQYF.

The chain combines TRBV13 with TRBJ2-2; possibly TRBD2 for D (7 bases). Germline loops: CDR1 PRHDT, CDR2 FYEKMQ (reference sequence). Trimming shortened V by 6 bases and J by 2 bases, and 13 bases separated the two germline ends. The CDR3 is 15 residues long. The CDR3 is CASSSGGPNTGELFF. CDR3 bases: TGTGCCAGCAGTTCCGGGGGGCCTAACACCGGGGAGCTGTTTTTT.

V and J are TRBV9 and TRBJ2-7; D is unresolved. CDR3 size: 13 residues. Germline lookup yields CDR1 SGDLS and CDR2 YYNGEE. The germline V and J ends were trimmed by 1 base and 3 bases, with 8 bases remaining between them. The CDR3: CASSVNINYEQYF. CDR3 DNA sequence: TGTGCCAGCAGCGTAAACATAAACTACGAGCAGTACTTC. The complete variable domain, with remaining parts taken from reference TRBV9 and TRBJ2-7, reads DSGVTQTPKHLITATGQRVTLRCSPRSGDLSVYWYQQSLDQGLQFLIQYYNGEERAKGNILERFSAQQFPDLHSELNLSSLELGDSALYFCASSVNINYEQYFGPGTRLTVT.

This chain joins TRBV7-2 and TRBJ1-5, with a possible D match to TRBD1 (5 bases). This CDR3 is 14 amino acids long. V was shortened by 1 base and J by 6 bases, with 10 bases between the two germline ends. CDR1 and CDR2 (germline): SGHTA, FQGNSA. Written as DNA, the CDR3 is TGTGCCAGCAGCTTAGACCAGGGAGGTCAGCCCCAGCATTTT. Translated, it gives CASSLDQGGQPQHF.

J is TRBJ1-3 and V is TRBV18; D gene ambiguous. Trimming left V 3 bases short and J 0 bases short, with 15 bases between. This CDR3 comprises 17 residues. CDR1 KGHSH and CDR2 LQKENI come from the germline V gene. CDR3 DNA sequence: TGTGCCAGCTCACCGAGCTTCGCCGGGAGCTCTGGAAACACCATATATTTT. Its protein is CASSPSFAGSSGNTIYF.

The genes are TRBV27 and TRBJ1-2, with TRBD1 matching over 7 bases. The germline V gene has CDR1 MNHEY and CDR2 SMNVEV (reference sequence). CDR3 size: 18 residues. V lost 4 bases and J lost 7; bases outside the gene matches: 21. CDR3 nucleotides: TGTGCCAGCAGTTCCCTACAGGGGACGCTGATCTCAATTGCTGGCTACACCTTC. Amino acids: CASSSLQGTLISIAGYTF.

The chain is built from TRBV2 and TRBJ1-5; 7 bases match TRBD1. Germline V lookup: CDR1 SNHLY, CDR2 FYNNEI. This CDR3 is built from 15 residues. With V trimmed by 6 bases and J by 0 bases, 5 bases remained unmatched. In DNA form, the CDR3 reads TGTGCCAGCAGCGAACAGGGGCTTAGCAATCAGCCCCAGCATTTT. It is translated as CASSEQGLSNQPQHF.

V is TRBV21-1 and J is TRBJ2-3; TRBD1 was called by the table and not checked on the DNA. TRBV21-1 is termed a pseudogene. The CDR3 consists of 12 residues. Here the CDR3 DNA reads TGTGCCAGCAGCACAACAGGAGATACGCAGTATTTT. It codes for CASSTTGDTQYF.

The gene calls are TRBV10-3 and TRBJ1-5, with D possibly being TRBD1 (6 bases). This CDR3 contains 19 residues. From germline, CDR1 is ENHRY and CDR2 SYGVKD. Trimming pared 7 bases from V and 2 bases from J, leaving 27 bases between. CDR3 protein: CAIILHWGRGVDGNQPQHF. CDR3 in DNA: TGTGCCATCATTTTACACTGGGGCAGGGGAGTTGATGGCAATCAGCCCCAGCATTTT.

The chain has TRBV19 and TRBJ1-6; TRBD1 is a possible D gene (6 bases). Germline V CDR1 and CDR2: LNHDA, SQIVND (reference sequence). The CDR3 consists of 15 residues. Trimming removed 7 bases at V and 6 bases at J, with 16 bases between. The CDR3 DNA follows: TGTGCCAGTAAAGGGGGGGCAGACTTTAATTCACCCCTCCACTTT. Translation gives CASKGGADFNSPLHF.

The chain recombines TRBV10-3 with TRBJ1-1; D uncertain. The CDR3 runs 13 residues. V lost 4 bases and J 3 bases, leaving 9 bases between the germline ends. Germline CDR1 is ENHRY and CDR2 is SYGVKD. The CDR3 coding sequence is TGTGCCATCAGTGGGCAGATGTACACTGAAGCTTTCTTT. The encoded protein is CAISGQMYTEAFF.

This chain connects TRBV2 to TRBJ1-3, with no clear D. This CDR3 contains 17 residues. Looked up from germline, CDR1 is SNHLY and CDR2 is FYNNEI. Trimming left V 4 bases short and J 0 bases short, with 16 bases between. The chain's CDR3 is CASSVGGGPISGNTIYF. DNA of the CDR3: TGTGCCAGCAGTGTTGGAGGAGGACCGATCTCTGGAAACACCATATATTTT.

The rearrangement links TRBV7-9 to TRBJ2-7, with D perhaps matching TRBD2 (5 bases). Germline CDR1 SEHNR, CDR2 FQNEAQ (reference sequence). V lost 5 bases, J lost 6 bases, and 11 bases lay in between. The CDR3 is 12 residues long. CDR3 DNA sequence: TGTGCCAGCAGCCGGGATGGGTTCGAGCAGTACTTC. Protein sequence: CASSRDGFEQYF. The variable domain in full, completed from reference TRBV7-9 and TRBJ2-7, reads DTGVSQNPRHKITKRGQNVTFRCDPISEHNRLYWYRQTLGQGPEFLTYFQNEAQLEKSRLLSDRFSAERPKGSFSTLEIQRTEQGDSAMYLCASSRDGFEQYFGPGTRLTVT.

The gene calls are TRBV4-3 and TRBJ2-4, with D maybe TRBD2 (5 bases). Per the germline V gene, CDR1 is LGHNA and CDR2 is YSLEER. The CDR3 is made up of 13 amino acids. V lost 1 base to trimming and J lost 11 bases, with 12 bases between them. Here the CDR3 reads CASSQGSGYVQYF. CDR3 DNA sequence: TGCGCCAGCAGCCAAGGATCGGGGTACGTTCAGTACTTC.

This CDR3 is CASRTYTEAFF. As DNA, the CDR3 is TGTGCCAGTAGAACTTACACTGAAGCTTTCTTT. J is TRBJ1-1 and V is TRBV19; D is unclear. In germline, CDR1 is LNHDA, CDR2 SQIVND (reference sequence). V shed 6 bases and J shed 3 bases, with 5 bases lying between them. CDR3 length equals 11 residues.